These T cell receptor beta chains were read from a single sample in a study of technical replicates of blood from a handful of donors. The method was immunoSEQ multiplex PCR; TCRdb's version includes in-frame clones alone and lacks a portion of them. The sample shows around 84,000 clones, roughly 92% of them seen only once. The source material was T cells isolated from PBMCs. The receptors stem from a human donor in good health. Both conserved end residues are part of each CDR3.

cdr3_aa	v_call	j_call
CASSFEPQGFRGTQYF	TRBV6-5	TRBJ2-5
CASSATGHQAFF	TRBV6-5	TRBJ1-1
CASSQDLAGGEYSGNTIYF	TRBV4-2	TRBJ1-3
CASSLDRFYGYTF	TRBV6-1	TRBJ1-2
CSVEGDWTGLDQPQHF	TRBV29-1	TRBJ1-5
CASSLDPRGLVREQFF	TRBV11-3	TRBJ2-1
CASSPGQGYEQFF	TRBV4-1	TRBJ2-1
CASSLFGASVDEQYF	TRBV28	TRBJ2-7
CASRGQVNYGYTF	TRBV6-4	TRBJ1-2
CSVILEGRRGQPQHF	TRBV29-1	TRBJ1-5
CASSLRDSYEQYF	TRBV11-3	TRBJ2-7
CSVVGQGAYEQYF	TRBV29-1	TRBJ2-7
CASRKLAVNTGELFF	TRBV27	TRBJ2-2
CASSLSPTGSYGYTF	TRBV11-2	TRBJ1-2
CASTGSGLETQYF	TRBV6-1	TRBJ2-5
CASRGRGATETQYF	TRBV11-3	TRBJ2-5
CASSLGLAETQYF	TRBV13	TRBJ2-5
CASSTQPRQGIYNEQFF	TRBV7-9	TRBJ2-1
CASSLGLAGSTGELFF	TRBV7-9	TRBJ2-2
CASSSGAGELFF	TRBV7-9	TRBJ2-2
CASSLGGGDTYNEQFF	TRBV5-1	TRBJ2-1
CASSRPRQGNTEAFF	TRBV18	TRBJ1-1
CASRSSGQASYEQYF	TRBV6-6	TRBJ2-7
CASSGTGGPPNYGYTF	TRBV19	TRBJ1-2
CASSQAPGPETQYF	TRBV4-1	TRBJ2-5
CASNDAGGAFTEAFF	TRBV13	TRBJ1-1
CSVFPGDRYEQYF	TRBV29-1	TRBJ2-7
CASSLGQYNEKLFF	TRBV7-9	TRBJ1-4
CASSQIQATQYF	TRBV4-1	TRBJ2-5
CASSEGQEASEQYF	TRBV25-1	TRBJ2-7
CASSSSFGTSHYEQYF	TRBV5-1	TRBJ2-7
CASSQLTGNTIYF	TRBV14	TRBJ1-3
CASSPNPGDYGTDTQYF	TRBV5-1	TRBJ2-3
CASSDGGVGYNEQFF	TRBV10-1	TRBJ2-1
CASSPYPSGGVLDTQYF	TRBV7-3	TRBJ2-3
CASSTLPGTGPTSYEQYF	TRBV6-9	TRBJ2-7
CASRARRASGRVTDTQYF	TRBV7-8	TRBJ2-3
CASRDRDYNEQFF	TRBV2	TRBJ2-1
CASSLSPREQYF	TRBV14	TRBJ2-7
CASSEGGTGNTIYF	TRBV10-2	TRBJ1-3
CASTPGAGGYNSPLHF	TRBV19	TRBJ1-6
CATSILRDRDYGYTF	TRBV15	TRBJ1-2
CASKVVARGYEQFF	TRBV28	TRBJ2-1
CASSLGGYQETQYF	TRBV7-9	TRBJ2-5
CASTLGSLNEQFF	TRBV7-9	TRBJ2-1
CASSAPERGRETQYF	TRBV5-4	TRBJ2-5
CAWAGGDYGYTF	TRBV30	TRBJ1-2
CASTSPRVPIVGEQFF	TRBV7-9	TRBJ2-1
CASSEGLDTGELFF	TRBV6-1	TRBJ2-2
CAWKGLLNSPLHF	TRBV30	TRBJ1-6
CASSSPRGGNTIYF	TRBV11-2	TRBJ1-3
CASRRQSSYEQYF	TRBV28	TRBJ2-7
CASSPAQKDEKLFF	TRBV18	TRBJ1-4
CSVHTSGGAGRYNEQFF	TRBV29-1	TRBJ2-1